This T cell receptor beta chain was sequenced during a study of beta chain features in type 1 diabetes. Across the study: The patient and healthy donor groups were comparable for age, gender and cell yields.

CD45RO/CCR7/CD25/CD127/CD95/CD27 sorting isolated CD4+ naive, central memory, regulatory and stem cell-like memory cells. The CDR3 length is 15 residues. The trim removed 6 bases at V and 7 bases at J, leaving 9 bases unmatched. Germline values: CDR1 SGHVS, CDR2 FQNEAQ. Note on this clone: As yet, its antigen is unknown.

Study-wide results and caveats: Among patients with Type 1 diabetes, TCRB CDR3s were moderately but significantly shorter in every one of the four CD4+ subsets.

Sequencing targeted expressed TCRB transcripts, as all isolated RNA had been reverse transcribed. Assay: immunoSEQ multiplex PCR; the TCRdb copy retains only in-frame clones and omits some. The sample records some 150,000 clones, around 9.7% being singletons. This TCR came from a woman aged 25 to 39 with type 1 diabetes. The rearrangement joins TRBV7-8 to TRBJ2-1; TRBD2 matches 10 bases. Input material: central memory CD4+ T cells from blood. This CDR3 reads CASRNSGRAGNEQFF. For the CDR3, the DNA is TGTGCCAGCAGGAACAGCGGGAGGGCCGGGAATGAGCAGTTCTTC.